Below are 28 T cell receptor beta chains sequenced from a single sample in a study of T cells in Graves' hyperthyroidism and ophthalmopathy. RNA transcripts provided the source from which TCR beta CDR3 regions were amplified. First-round RT-PCR with HTBI primers amplified the TCR CDR3 region. Each CDR3 protein is one row after TCRdb ran MiXCR on the multiplex PCR reads. The sample includes about 260,000 distinct CDR3 sequences, 25% of them seen just once. The sequenced sample was blood. The receptors shown here come from a man in his forties with Graves' hyperthyroidism that later progressed to Graves' ophthalmopathy.

This clonotype was observed a handful of times. The rearrangement links TRBV29-1 to TRBJ1-2; 9 positions match TRBD1. Germline V lookup: CDR1 SQVTM, CDR2 ANQGSEA. V shed 4 bases, J shed 2 bases, and the junction held 8 bases outside the gene matches. CDR3 length equals 15 residues. For the CDR3, the DNA is TGCAGCGTTGCCCCTTGGACAGGGGAAAACTATGGCTACACCTTC. Amino acids: CSVAPWTGENYGYTF.

This clonotype has ten or more counts. The rearrangement links TRBV29-1 to TRBJ2-7; the match to TRBD2 covers 10 bases. Germline V gene sequence: CDR1 SQVTM, CDR2 ANQGSEA. The junction had 3 bases not matched to a gene; V was cut back by 4 bases and J by 3 bases. This CDR3 region has 13 residues. The CDR3 coding sequence is TGCAGCGTTGTGGCTAGCGGGAGCTACGAGCAGTACTTC. Protein: CSVVASGSYEQYF.

The rearrangement uses TRBV6-5 and TRBJ2-1, with 7 bases fitting TRBD2. V dropped 4 bases and J dropped 12; count of bases not matched to a gene: 18. The CDR3 covers 16 residues. From germline, CDR1 is MNHEY and CDR2 SVGAGI. CDR3 in amino acids: CASSSNRLALGFVQFF. CDR3 coding DNA: TGTGCCAGCAGTTCCAACAGACTAGCCCTCGGGTTTGTGCAGTTCTTC.

The chain has TRBV14 and TRBJ2-3, with a possible D match to TRBD1 (5 bases). V was trimmed by 3 bases and J by 2 bases, leaving 15 bases between them. The CDR3 is 16 residues long. Germline loops: CDR1 SGHDN, CDR2 FVKESK. The CDR3 loop is CASSQWTTRHTDTQYF. The CDR3 DNA is TGTGCCAGCAGCCAGTGGACAACGAGGCACACAGATACGCAGTATTTT.

The table lists this clonotype with many counts. The chain employs TRBV12-3 or TRBV12-4 and TRBJ1-1, with 7 positions matching TRBD1. Unmatched junction bases numbered 9, after V lost 5 bases and J lost 6 bases. The CDR3 totals 14 residues. The CDR3 nucleotides are TGTGCCAGCAGTACAGGGGACAGTGAGTCTGAAGCTTTCTTT. Translated, it gives CASSTGDSESEAFF.

This clonotype has a count of ten or more. V gene TRBV20-1 combines with J gene TRBJ2-7, with D possibly TRBD1 on 6 matching bases. This CDR3 has 13 amino acids. The germline gives CDR1 DFQATT, CDR2 SNEGSKA (reference sequence). Between the trimmed V and J ends, which lost 3 bases and 5 bases, there was a span of 14 bases. CDR3 nucleotides: TGCAGTGCTAGTCAAAGGACAGCCAACGAGCAGTACTTC. Protein: CSASQRTANEQYF.

In its sample, this clonotype was seen many times. The chain is built from TRBV10-3 and TRBJ2-5, with D tentatively TRBD1 (6 bases). The CDR3 runs 12 residues. V shed 6 bases and J shed 5 bases, with 10 bases lying between them. Germline V gene sequence: CDR1 ENHRY, CDR2 SYGVKD. CDR3 coding DNA: TGTGCCATCAGGGGGGCGGGCGAGACCCAGTACTTC. Residues: CAIRGAGETQYF.

The chain is built from TRBV28 and TRBJ1-2, with D possibly matching TRBD1 (5 bases). In germline, CDR1 is MDHEN, CDR2 SYDVKM. The CDR3 spans 13 residues. V lost 4 bases and J 3 bases, leaving 9 bases between the germline ends. Here the CDR3 reads CASSWGADYGYTF. DNA of the CDR3: TGTGCCAGCAGTTGGGGCGCCGACTATGGCTACACCTTC.

There are many counts of this clonotype. J is TRBJ2-7 and V is TRBV6-5; 11 bases line up with TRBD2. Germline assignment: CDR1 MNHEY and CDR2 SVGAGI. Trimming removed 3 bases from V and 4 bases from J; junction bases left unmatched: 5. The CDR3 loop spans 15 amino acids. The CDR3 reads CASSYPTSGNYEQYF. CDR3 DNA: TGTGCCAGCAGTTATCCGACTAGCGGGAATTACGAGCAGTACTTC.

The table lists this clonotype with many counts. The chain employs TRBV12-3 or TRBV12-4 and TRBJ2-3; 9 bases line up with TRBD2. Trimming removed 2 bases from V and 2 bases from J; junction bases left unmatched: 2. This CDR3 region has 15 residues. CDR3 residues: CASSLLAGPTDTQYF. In nucleotides, the CDR3 is TGTGCCAGCAGTTTACTAGCGGGGCCCACAGATACGCAGTATTTT.

V is TRBV12-3 or TRBV12-4 and J is TRBJ2-4; D is perhaps TRBD1 or TRBD2 (5 bases each). This CDR3 is 11 amino acids long. Trimming took off 5 bases at V and 6 bases at J, with 5 bases between the two ends. The DNA of the CDR3 is TGTGCCAGCAGTGGGACAAACATTCAGTACTTC. Protein sequence: CASSGTNIQYF.

This clonotype showed up just a few times. This chain connects TRBV27 to TRBJ1-5; D may be TRBD1 (6 bases). Germline values: CDR1 MNHEY, CDR2 SMNVEV (reference sequence). The ends were cut back, 5 bases at V and 0 bases at J, with 11 bases in the middle. The CDR3 length is 15 residues. The CDR3: CASSEGGYSNQPQHF. CDR3 sequence (DNA): TGTGCCAGCAGTGAGGGGGGTTATAGCAATCAGCCCCAGCATTTT.

This clonotype was recorded many times. This chain joins TRBV14 and TRBJ1-5; no clear D. Trimming took off 4 bases at V and 5 bases at J, with 9 bases between the two ends. There are 13 residues in the CDR3. Germline CDR1 reads SGHDN; CDR2 reads FVKESK. CDR3 coding DNA: TGTGCCAGCAGCCCGATGGAGGATCAGCCCCAGCATTTT. Protein: CASSPMEDQPQHF.

The chain carries TRBV11-3 and TRBJ2-5; 10 bases are a match to TRBD2. This CDR3 contains 17 residues. Per germline, CDR1 SGHNT and CDR2 YENEEA. V dropped 6 bases and J dropped 0; count of bases not matched to a gene: 10. The chain's CDR3 is CASSRRTSGRYQETQYF. DNA for the CDR3: TGTGCCAGCAGTCGTCGGACTAGCGGAAGGTACCAAGAGACCCAGTACTTC.

V gene TRBV7-3 combines with J gene TRBJ1-1; no reliable D call. Trimming took off 5 bases at V and 1 base at J, with 11 bases between the two ends. The CDR3 sequence is 14 residues long. Germline assignment: CDR1 SGHTA and CDR2 FQGTGA. The CDR3 sequence: CASSLDVKNTEAFF. In nucleotides, the CDR3 is TGTGCCAGCAGCCTGGACGTCAAGAACACTGAAGCTTTCTTT.

This clonotype was observed at least ten times. The chain is built from TRBV5-1 and TRBJ2-7, with 8 positions matching TRBD1. Germline-derived CDR1 and CDR2 are SGHRS and YFSETQ. V was clipped by 3 bases and J by 4 bases; unmatched bases: 6. The CDR3 loop spans 14 amino acids. CDR3 amino acids: CASSSGTGEYEQYF. The DNA of the CDR3 is TGCGCCAGCAGCTCAGGGACAGGAGAATACGAGCAGTACTTC.

This clonotype was counted at least ten times. The chain recombines TRBV7-6 with TRBJ2-7; D not resolved. This CDR3 comprises 15 residues. The germline gives CDR1 SGHVS, CDR2 FNYEAQ. V dropped 11 bases and J dropped 3 bases, with 23 bases sitting between them. CDR3 sequence (DNA): TGTGCCTGTCCATTAGAAGGTTCCTGGGTCTACGAGCAGTACTTC. Its protein product is CACPLEGSWVYEQYF.

This clonotype appeared once. This sequence joins TRBV4-1 and TRBJ2-3; possible D gene TRBD2, 6 bases. V was cut by 4 bases and J by 3 bases, with 14 bases left in between. CDR1 MGHRA and CDR2 YSYEKL come from the germline V gene. This CDR3 is built from 15 residues. The CDR3 loop is CASSRRGEGTDTQYF. The CDR3 nucleotides read TGCGCCAGCAGCCGGCGGGGAGAGGGGACAGATACGCAGTATTTT.

The V call is TRBV6-5, the J call TRBJ2-7, with unresolved D. Germline assignment: CDR1 MNHEY and CDR2 SVGAGI. CDR3 length: 14 residues. The V gene lost 0 bases and the J gene lost 2 bases, with 8 bases spanning the gap. The DNA for the CDR3 is TGTGCCAGCAGTTACTCGAGGTTCACCTACGAGCAGTACTTC. Its protein is CASSYSRFTYEQYF.

The table lists this clonotype with many counts. The J gene is TRBJ2-6, the V gene TRBV27; D perhaps matches TRBD2 (6 bases). The CDR3 has 16 residues. Germline CDR1 reads MNHEY; CDR2 reads SMNVEV (reference sequence). V dropped 6 bases and J dropped 0 bases, with 12 bases sitting between them. The DNA of the CDR3 is TGTGCCAGCAGAAGACTAGTTGGCTCTGGGGCCAACGTCCTGACTTTC. Residues: CASRRLVGSGANVLTF. Full variable domain (rest looked up from reference TRBV27 and TRBJ2-6): EAQVTQNPRYLITVTGKKLTVTCSQNMNHEYMSWYRQDPGLGLRQIYYSMNVEVTDKGDVPEGYKVSRKEKRNFPLILESPSPNQTSLYFCASRRLVGSGANVLTFGAGSRLTVL.

This clonotype was seen many times. DNA of the CDR3: TGTGCCAGCAGTTGGGTTGATACCCAAGAGACCCAGTACTTC. Translation gives CASSWVDTQETQYF. V and J are TRBV11-2 and TRBJ2-5; no definite D call. Deletions cut 6 bases from V and 1 base from J, with 12 bases between. Germline assignment: CDR1 SGHAT and CDR2 FQNNGV. The CDR3 loop spans 14 amino acids.

This clonotype has ten or more counts. CDR3 sequence: CASSRDQFTGEQYF. The CDR3 nucleotides are TGTGCCAGCAGTCGGGACCAGTTTACGGGCGAGCAGTACTTC. The chain combines TRBV28 with TRBJ2-7; D assignment may be TRBD1 or TRBD2 (5 bases each). Germline V gene sequence: CDR1 MDHEN, CDR2 SYDVKM. This CDR3 spans 14 amino acids. V was pared by 5 bases and J by 6 bases, with 17 bases between.

V usage is TRBV14 and J usage is TRBJ2-3; D call uncertain. The CDR3 has 16 amino acids. The V and J ends lost 0 bases and 1 base respectively, with 11 bases between them. Germline CDR1 and CDR2: SGHDN and FVKESK. The CDR3: CASSQDTSLGTDTQYF. In nucleotides, the CDR3 is TGTGCCAGCAGCCAAGATACCAGTCTCGGCACAGATACGCAGTATTTT.

This clonotype has at least ten counts. The chain links TRBV11-1 to TRBJ2-5, with 9 bases matching TRBD2. Germline CDR1 reads SGHAT; CDR2 reads FQDESV (reference sequence). This CDR3 is 19 amino acids long. The J segment lost 2 bases and the V segment lost 7 bases, leaving 20 bases of the junction unmatched. DNA of the CDR3: TGTGCCAGCAACACTCCCGGCCTAGCGGGACAGCTGGGGCAAGAGACCCAGTACTTC. Protein: CASNTPGLAGQLGQETQYF.

In its sample, this clonotype was seen many times. The V gene is TRBV6-4, the J gene TRBJ2-2; D ambiguous. The CDR3 spans 13 residues. Germline assignment: CDR1 MRHNA and CDR2 SNTAGT. V lost 5 bases and J 0 bases, leaving 4 bases between the germline ends. CDR3 DNA: TGTGCCAGCAGTAGGGCGAACACCGGGGAGCTGTTTTTT. Translation: CASSRANTGELFF.

The chain carries TRBV18 and TRBJ1-3, with a tentative D call TRBD1 (5 bases). V shed 5 bases and J shed 0 bases, with 14 bases lying between them. CDR1 is KGHSH, CDR2 LQKENI, per germline. CDR3 length: 16 residues. The chain's CDR3 is CASSNLRELSGNTIYF. The CDR3 nucleotides read TGTGCCAGCTCAAACCTCAGGGAACTCTCTGGAAACACCATATATTTT.

This clonotype was counted ten times or more. This chain connects TRBV6-5 to TRBJ1-5; D remains unclear. Germline-derived CDR1 and CDR2 are MNHEY and SVGAGI. The CDR3 has 13 amino acids. V lost 4 bases and J 4 bases, leaving 8 bases between the germline ends. The CDR3 bases are TGTGCCAGCAGTTGGGATATAAATCAGCCCCAGCATTTT. As protein: CASSWDINQPQHF.

The table lists this clonotype with many counts. The V call is TRBV28, the J call TRBJ2-7, with 12 bases aligning to TRBD2. Germline assignment: CDR1 MDHEN and CDR2 SYDVKM. V lost 3 bases, J lost 5 bases, and 8 bases stayed unmatched. This CDR3 region has 16 residues. In nucleotides, the CDR3 is TGTGCCAGCAGTTTTCGATTGACTAGCGGGAGAAACGAGCAGTACTTC. Protein: CASSFRLTSGRNEQYF.